This T cell receptor beta chain came from a study of blood T cell repertoires in COVID-19. Study-wide background: Acute and convalescent COVID-19 specimens originated in the United States, Italy and Spain. T cells, B-cell-depleted T cells, or PBMCs provided the cDNA or gDNA that served as material.

The CDR3 runs to 16 residues. J was trimmed by 4 bases and V by 5 bases; bases with no gene match: 4. CDR1 and CDR2 from the germline V gene are MNHNY and SVGAGI (reference sequence). In the original analysis: Nucleated cell counts were estimated from reference gene primer amplification. Method: immunoSEQ multiplex PCR; TCRdb's copy keeps in-frame clones and lacks some. Clonal size and the V and J genes are those of that table, whereas D and trimming came from the DNA. The profile shows 160,000 or so clones, more than 85% of them singletons. Sequenced material: peripheral blood. The TCR originated in a woman between 65 and 79 years old with acute or convalescent COVID-19. The chain links TRBV6-6 to TRBJ1-6; the match to TRBD1 covers 11 bases. In DNA, the CDR3 is TGTGCCAGCAGTCGAGGACAGGGGGCTTATAATTCACCCCTCCACTTT. It specifies CASSRGQGAYNSPLHF.